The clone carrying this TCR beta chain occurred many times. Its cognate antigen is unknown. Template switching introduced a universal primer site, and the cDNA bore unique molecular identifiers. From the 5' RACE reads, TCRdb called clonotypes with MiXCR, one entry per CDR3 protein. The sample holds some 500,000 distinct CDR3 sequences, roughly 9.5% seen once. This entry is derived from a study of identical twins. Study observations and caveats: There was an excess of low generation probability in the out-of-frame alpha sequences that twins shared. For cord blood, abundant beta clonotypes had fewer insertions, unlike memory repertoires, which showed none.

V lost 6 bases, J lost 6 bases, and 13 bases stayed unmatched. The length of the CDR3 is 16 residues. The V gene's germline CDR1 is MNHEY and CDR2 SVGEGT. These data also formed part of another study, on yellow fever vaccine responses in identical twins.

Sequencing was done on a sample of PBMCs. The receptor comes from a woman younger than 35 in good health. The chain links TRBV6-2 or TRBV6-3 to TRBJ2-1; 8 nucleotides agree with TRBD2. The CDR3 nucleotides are TGTGCCAGCAGAACCAGAGCGGGAGAAAGTGGCAATGAGCAGTTCTTC. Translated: CASRTRAGESGNEQFF.